The 21 T cell receptor beta chains below were found in one sample sequenced in a study of shared clonotypes between healthy human individuals. Positive CCR7 selection of CD45RO-negative cells yielded the naive CD8 cells, and terminally differentiated effector memory CD45RA+ cells were excluded. Profiled with immunoSEQ multiplex PCR; TCRdb holds only in-frame clones, not every one. The sample contains around 700,000 clones, under 95% of which appear only once. The sample comprised naive CD8+ T cells sorted from blood. Every receptor here comes from a man aged 25-45 years in good health.

The chain is built from TRBV7-9 and TRBJ1-1; the D gene is possibly TRBD1 (6 bases). Per germline, CDR1 SEHNR and CDR2 FQNEAQ (reference sequence). V lost 7 bases to trimming and J lost 9 bases, with 18 bases between them. The CDR3 length is 13 residues. The CDR3 is CASNHGGTFQAFF. Written as DNA, the CDR3 is TGTGCCAGCAACCATGGAGGGACATTTCAAGCTTTCTTT.

The chain combines TRBV28 with TRBJ2-5, with D unresolved. CDR1 is MDHEN and CDR2 is SYDVKM in the germline V gene. The CDR3 covers 14 residues. V dropped 1 base and J dropped 5 bases, with 11 bases sitting between them. CDR3 nucleotide sequence: TGTGCCAGCAGTTTATTGCGGATTGGGGAGACCCAGTACTTC. This translates into CASSLLRIGETQYF.

V gene TRBV6-1 combines with J gene TRBJ2-7; 7 bases fit TRBD2. The CDR3 runs to 14 residues. CDR1 is MNHNS and CDR2 is SASEGT in the germline V gene. J lost 4 bases, V lost 4 bases, and 7 bases had no gene match. The chain's CDR3 is CASSGRGSWYEQYF. The CDR3, as DNA: TGTGCCAGCAGTGGTCGCGGGAGCTGGTACGAGCAGTACTTC.

The rearrangement uses TRBV19 and TRBJ2-1; 8 bases are a match to TRBD1. The CDR3 length is 15 residues. Looked up from germline, CDR1 is LNHDA and CDR2 is SQIVND (reference sequence). V lost 3 bases and J lost 4; bases outside the gene matches: 5. The CDR3 is CASSMTGASYNEQFF. As DNA, the CDR3 is TGTGCCAGTAGTATGACAGGGGCCTCATACAATGAGCAGTTCTTC.

The chain employs TRBV5-5 and TRBJ2-1; no firm D call. Per germline, CDR1 SGHKS and CDR2 YYEKEE (reference sequence). The V and J ends lost 1 base and 5 bases respectively, with 13 bases between them. The CDR3 sequence is 15 residues long. The CDR3 DNA reads TGTGCCAGCAGCTTGATAAAGACTCCTAACAATGAGCAGTTCTTC. As protein: CASSLIKTPNNEQFF. Based on the CDR3 plus reference TRBV5-5 and TRBJ2-1, the full variable domain is DAGVTQSPTHLIKTRGQQVTLRCSPISGHKSVSWYQQVLGQGPQFIFQYYEKEERGRGNFPDRFSARQFPNYSSELNVNALLLGDSALYLCASSLIKTPNNEQFFGPGTRLTVL.

This chain joins TRBV5-5 and TRBJ2-7; maybe TRBD2 (6 bases). Looked up from germline, CDR1 is SGHKS and CDR2 is YYEKEE (reference sequence). The V end lost 7 bases, the J end lost 3 bases, and 17 bases lay between the germline ends. This CDR3 region has 14 residues. This CDR3 reads CASVGTGENYEQYF. The CDR3 region has the DNA TGTGCCAGCGTGGGAACGGGAGAAAACTACGAGCAGTACTTC.

Turning to this clone: A junction boundary mismatches the germline segment, possibly from a read error. The chain uses TRBV7-7 and TRBJ2-7; 7 bases agree with TRBD2. Germline CDR1 and CDR2: SSHAT and FNYEAQ (reference sequence). CDR3 length: 16 amino acids. In DNA form, the CDR3 reads TGTGCTAGCAGCTTAGGTCGACCGGGAGGCTCCTACGAGCAGTACTTC. Its protein is CASSLGRPGGSYEQYF.

The chain carries TRBV25-1 and TRBJ1-5; the D is unclear. The V gene's germline CDR1 is MGHDK and CDR2 SYGVNS. V lost 6 bases to trimming and J lost 0 bases, with 9 bases between them. The CDR3 runs 14 residues. CDR3 nucleotides: TGTGCCAGCAGCGAGGGCGGTAGCAATCAGCCCCAGCATTTT. Translating gives CASSEGGSNQPQHF.

V is TRBV30 and J is TRBJ2-7, with unresolved D. V was clipped by 4 bases and J by 5 bases, with 12 bases between them. Germline values: CDR1 GTSNPN, CDR2 SVGIG (reference sequence). This CDR3 comprises 12 residues. CDR3 DNA sequence: TGTGCCTGGACCAATTTTAAGAACGAGCAGTACTTC. Translated: CAWTNFKNEQYF.

J is TRBJ2-7 and V is TRBV28, with unresolved D. The CDR3 is 12 residues long. V shed 2 bases and J shed 6 bases, with 8 bases lying between them. Germline CDR1 MDHEN, CDR2 SYDVKM. CDR3 sequence reads: CASSLARFEQYF. The CDR3 nucleotides read TGTGCCAGCAGTTTAGCCAGATTCGAGCAGTACTTC.

The V gene is TRBV15, the J gene TRBJ1-5; D uncertain. Germline lookup yields CDR1 LNHNV and CDR2 YYDKDF (reference sequence). This CDR3 has 17 residues. V gave up 0 bases and J gave up 8 bases, with 20 bases separating them. The CDR3 coding sequence is TGTGCCACCAGCAGAGATAGGATTGTACAGCCCGATAAGCCCCAGCATTTT. Translated, it gives CATSRDRIVQPDKPQHF.

Comment on this clone: The junction shows a germline mismatch at one end, possibly a read error. CDR3 loop: CSVEWATIGTDTQYF. Here the CDR3 DNA reads TGTAGCGTTGAGTGGGCGACAATTGGCACAGATACGCAGTATTTT. This rearrangement joins TRBV29-1 to TRBJ2-3; perhaps TRBD2 as D (5 bases). The CDR3 is made up of 15 amino acids. Germline V CDR1 and CDR2: SQVTM, ANQGSEA.

V gene TRBV7-2 combines with J gene TRBJ2-7; D is ambiguous. Trimming took off 2 bases at V and 0 bases at J, with 11 bases between the two ends. This CDR3 comprises 15 residues. Germline CDR1 reads SGHTA; CDR2 reads FQGNSA. The CDR3 DNA reads TGTGCCAGCAGCTTAAGAGATTACCTCTCCTACGAGCAGTACTTC. Protein sequence: CASSLRDYLSYEQYF.

The chain joins TRBV27 to TRBJ2-3; 7 nucleotides line up with TRBD2. Trimming took 3 bases from V and 0 from J; bases not matched to a gene: 3. Germline CDR1 reads MNHEY; CDR2 reads SMNVEV (reference sequence). This CDR3 is built from 15 residues. The CDR3 here is CASSFLAGSTDTQYF. The CDR3 DNA sequence: TGTGCCAGCAGTTTTTTAGCGGGTAGCACAGATACGCAGTATTTT.

This chain uses TRBV29-1 with TRBJ2-1; no clear D. The CDR3 is 13 amino acids. V gave up 7 bases and J gave up 7 bases, with 17 bases separating them. Germline CDR1 is SQVTM and CDR2 is ANQGSEA. The CDR3 region is CSGWDVVGNEQFF. CDR3 bases: TGCAGCGGGTGGGATGTAGTGGGAAATGAGCAGTTCTTC.

The gene calls are TRBV9 and TRBJ2-1, with a weak D call TRBD1 (6 bases). CDR1 and CDR2 from the germline V gene are SGDLS and YYNGEE. The length of the CDR3 is 14 residues. V gave up 0 bases and J gave up 8 bases, with 12 bases separating them. CDR3 nucleotide sequence: TGTGCCAGCAGCGTAGGTTCAGGGGCGGATGAGCAGTTCTTC. Translation: CASSVGSGADEQFF.

V gene TRBV9 combines with J gene TRBJ2-1, with TRBD1 matching over 9 bases. The CDR3 sequence is 18 residues long. The germline gives CDR1 SGDLS, CDR2 YYNGEE. The J segment lost 0 bases and the V segment lost 4 bases, leaving 11 bases of the junction unmatched. CDR3 sequence: CASSLNPGTGSSYNEQFF. In nucleotides, the CDR3 is TGTGCCAGCAGCTTAAATCCCGGGACAGGGAGCTCCTACAATGAGCAGTTCTTC.

The chain recombines TRBV25-1 with TRBJ1-2; no definite D call. Trimming left V 0 bases short and J 5 bases short, with 13 bases between. Germline V gene sequence: CDR1 MGHDK, CDR2 SYGVNS. This CDR3 spans 15 amino acids. The CDR3 reads CASSEYIKGGYGYTF. In nucleotides, the CDR3 is TGTGCCAGCAGTGAATATATTAAGGGTGGTTATGGCTACACCTTC.

The sample holds one count of this clone. This chain joins TRBV9 and TRBJ2-7; 14 bases line up with TRBD2. The CDR3 sequence is 16 residues long. V shed 2 bases and J 5 bases; nucleotides not matched to a gene: 6. Per the germline V gene, CDR1 is SGDLS and CDR2 is YYNGEE. CDR3 in amino acids: CASSVTSGRVSDEQYF. CDR3 DNA: TGTGCCAGCAGCGTGACTAGCGGGAGGGTCTCGGACGAGCAGTACTTC.

The V and J genes are TRBV19 and TRBJ2-1; 9 bases map to TRBD1. CDR1 and CDR2 (germline): LNHDA, SQIVND (reference sequence). J was trimmed by 2 bases and V by 3 bases; bases with no gene match: 11. This CDR3 contains 18 residues. CDR3: CASSILGQGRGAYNEQFF. The CDR3 DNA follows: TGTGCCAGTAGTATCCTGGGACAGGGAAGGGGAGCCTACAATGAGCAGTTCTTC.

V usage is TRBV7-9 and J usage is TRBJ2-7; 9 bases match TRBD1. This CDR3 contains 14 residues. Germline lookup yields CDR1 SEHNR and CDR2 FQNEAQ (reference sequence). With 3 bases clipped from V and 3 bases from J, the junction kept 3 bases outside the gene matches. CDR3 protein: CASSFSGQGYEQYF. The CDR3 DNA is TGTGCCAGCAGCTTTTCGGGACAGGGCTACGAGCAGTACTTC.